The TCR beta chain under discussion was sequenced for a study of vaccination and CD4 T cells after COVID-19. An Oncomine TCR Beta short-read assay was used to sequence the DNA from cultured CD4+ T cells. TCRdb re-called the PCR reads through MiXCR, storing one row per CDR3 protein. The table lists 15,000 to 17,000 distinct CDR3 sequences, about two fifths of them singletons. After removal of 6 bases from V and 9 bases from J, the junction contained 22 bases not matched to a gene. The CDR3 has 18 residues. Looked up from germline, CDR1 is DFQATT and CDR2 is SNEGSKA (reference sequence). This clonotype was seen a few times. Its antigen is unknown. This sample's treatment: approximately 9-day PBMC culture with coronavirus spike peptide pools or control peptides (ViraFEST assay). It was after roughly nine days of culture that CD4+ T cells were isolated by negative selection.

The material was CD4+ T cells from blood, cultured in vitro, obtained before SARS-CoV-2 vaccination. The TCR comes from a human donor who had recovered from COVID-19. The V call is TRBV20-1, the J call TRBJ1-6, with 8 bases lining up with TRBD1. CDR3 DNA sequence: TGCAGTGCGCCAATTGGGCAGGGGGCGCCGATTATAGGTTCACCCCTCCACTTT. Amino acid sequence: CSAPIGQGAPIIGSPLHF.